The clone carrying this T cell receptor (beta chain) was counted once. The data stem from a study of blood T cell repertoires in COVID-19. Overall study: Samples representing acute and convalescent COVID-19 were sourced from the United States, Italy and Spain. Sample material is recorded as cDNA or gDNA derived from T cells, B-cell-depleted T cells, or PBMCs.

In the original processing: Researchers report that nucleated cell counts were estimated from reference gene primer amplification. Profiling relied on immunoSEQ multiplex PCR, and the TCRdb table lists in-frame clones only, not all of them. V and J calls and clone size are given by that table; D and trimming were obtained from the DNA. The sample has about 110,000 clones, 75% to 90% seen once. The CDR3 spans 14 residues. CDR1 and CDR2 (germline): LGHDT, YNNKEL (reference sequence). V gave up 7 bases and J gave up 0 bases, with 7 bases separating them. The material sequenced was peripheral blood. This clonotype was obtained from a woman in her sixties or seventies with acute or convalescent COVID-19. J is TRBJ1-6 and V is TRBV3-1 (or the pseudogene TRBV3-2); D is unclear. The CDR3 protein is CASKLSSYNSPLHF. Here the CDR3 DNA reads TGTGCCAGCAAGCTGAGCTCCTATAATTCACCCCTCCACTTT.